This TCR beta chain was recovered during a study of T cell responses to AZD1222 COVID-19 vaccine (dated by TCRdb to about 2021). Background for the entire study: TCR sequencing was performed for 230 to 250 trial participants, of whom around 200 were given two doses of AZD1222 and some 26 were given two doses of MenACWY control vaccine. Trial participants were enrolled by age into subgroups of 18-55, 56-69 and 70-plus years, and around 150, 28 and 57 TCR-sequenced participants, respectively, were included in these subgroups. Results the study describes overall, beyond this receptor: A significant rise in spike-specific TCR breadth and depth was observed after two AZD1222 doses relative to day 0 and relative to MenACWY recipients. Conclusions about previously exposed vaccinees are limited because only six or seven AZD1222 recipients were SARS-CoV-2 seropositive at baseline. The 56-69-year group was small, and its depth increase did not reach significance, likely because of low power. Nearly half of unique spike-specific TCRs reportedly recognized epitopes outside regions mutated in the B.1.351 and B.1.1.7 variants. CD4 TCRs associated with the vaccine covered the entire spike protein, and the dominant responses were in regions 160-218 and 743-854. Because no day 14 peak-response samples were available, the repertoires could be characterized only after the peak T cell response. Participants were mostly white British and included more females than males, and it was suggested by the authors that clonal diversity may have been underestimated.

The CDR3 regions of human TCRbeta chains were analyzed by immunosequencing. For the original study's pipeline: TCRs in the repertoires were compared against a reference library of SARS-CoV-2-specific TCRs that had been generated with the MIRA antigen-specificity platform. Breadth was defined as the fraction of unique TCRs that were SARS-CoV-2-associated, and depth was defined as the fraction of total T cells that were SARS-CoV-2-associated. Using the MIRA data, each spike-specific TCR was assigned both to the spike region to which the TCR was reactive and to a CD4 or CD8 class. Log10-transformed breadth and depth values were compared by one-way ANOVA with Sidak's multiple comparisons tests. Sourced from immuneACCESS, this table was stored by TCRdb with only in-frame sequences that have V and J called. A share of the clones is absent; for the studies checked, an unresolved V gene accounts for under half, and the remainder has no known explanation. Clonal size and the V and J genes are those of that table, whereas D and trimming came from the DNA. This sample holds 100,000 to 150,000 clones; roughly 90% were observed only once. Around 0.99% of the sample belongs to the ten largest clones.

Taken from cysteine to phenylalanine, the CDR3 has 19 residues. Only the CDR3 portion is preserved as DNA: 57 bases, with reading frame beginning at the first base. As encoded in the germline V gene, CDR1 is SGHTA while CDR2 is FQGTGA. After removal of 4 bases from V and 3 bases from J, the junction retains 17 bases not matched to a gene. In regard to this clone: Its binding antigen is unknown. No qualities accompany the bases; no much larger clone lies one base away.

This sample's time point label indicates: about 28 days (+/-7) after the second vaccine dose. Because spike-specific TCR depth and breadth did not differ between the two schedules, AZD1222 recipients who got a second dose at roughly 4 weeks were pooled with those who got a second dose at roughly 12 weeks. Samples from vaccinated people were obtained from the UK trials COV001 and COV002, which included a single-blind randomized controlled phase 2/3 trial of AZD1222 (ChAdOx1 nCoV-19) in healthy adults. For TCRbeta chain sequencing, PBMC samples were collected from trial participants at day 0 and at day 28 after the second dose.

The chain uses TRBV7-3 and TRBJ2-3; 9 nucleotides in the junction match TRBD1. The material was peripheral blood, obtained 28 days after the second AZD1222 dose. The receptor was derived from an adult who received the AZD1222 COVID-19 vaccine. The CDR3 region: CASSSAVPDRGVVTDTQYF. The sequenced DNA is TGTGCCAGCAGCTCGGCGGTCCCGGACAGGGGAGTCGTGACAGATACGCAGTATTTT.